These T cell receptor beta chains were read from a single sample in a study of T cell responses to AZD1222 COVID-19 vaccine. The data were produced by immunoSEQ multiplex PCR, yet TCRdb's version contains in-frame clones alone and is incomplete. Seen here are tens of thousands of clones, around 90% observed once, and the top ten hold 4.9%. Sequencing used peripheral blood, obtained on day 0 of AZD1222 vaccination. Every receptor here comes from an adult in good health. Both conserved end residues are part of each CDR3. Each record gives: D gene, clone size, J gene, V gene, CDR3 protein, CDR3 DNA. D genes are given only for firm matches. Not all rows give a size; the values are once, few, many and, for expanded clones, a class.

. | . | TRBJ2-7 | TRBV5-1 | CATHYEQYF | TGCGCCACTCACTACGAGCAGTACTTC
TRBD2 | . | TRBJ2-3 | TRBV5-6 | CASSLRTSGTDTQYF | TGTGCCAGCAGCTTGAGAACTAGCGGCACAGATACGCAGTATTTT
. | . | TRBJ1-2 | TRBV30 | CAWSTRVSTF | TGTGCCTGGAGTACCCGGGTGAGCACCTTC
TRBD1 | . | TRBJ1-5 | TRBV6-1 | CASSEATGFAQHF | TGTGCCAGCAGTGAAGCGACAGGGTTTGCCCAGCATTTT
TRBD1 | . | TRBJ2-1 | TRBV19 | CASSTSGQGLYNEQFF | TGTGCCAGTAGTACTTCGGGACAGGGGCTCTACAATGAGCAGTTCTTC
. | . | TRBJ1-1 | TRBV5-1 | CASSIMGALNTEAFF | TGCGCCAGCAGTATTATGGGGGCCCTGAACACTGAAGCTTTCTTT
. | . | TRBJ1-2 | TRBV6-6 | CASSYSKVSNYGYTF | TGTGCCAGCAGTTACTCGAAGGTATCTAACTATGGCTACACCTTC
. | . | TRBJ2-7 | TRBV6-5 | CASLPNDSYEQYF | TGTGCCAGCCTCCCAAATGACTCCTACGAGCAGTACTTC
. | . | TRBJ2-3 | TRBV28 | CASSLLPGATDTQYF | TGTGCCAGCAGTTTATTGCCGGGGGCTACAGATACGCAGTATTTT
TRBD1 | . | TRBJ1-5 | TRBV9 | CASSPRGDPNQPQHF | TGTGCCAGCAGCCCCAGGGGGGACCCCAATCAGCCCCAGCATTTT
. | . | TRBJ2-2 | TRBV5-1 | CASSLDRSNTGELFF | TGCGCCAGCAGCTTGGACAGGAGCAACACCGGGGAGCTGTTTTTT
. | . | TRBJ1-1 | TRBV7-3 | CASSFNMNTEAFF | TGTGCCAGCAGCTTTAATATGAACACTGAAGCTTTCTTT
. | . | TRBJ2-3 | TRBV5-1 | CASREGSGGSTDTQYF | TGCGCCAGCAGGGAGGGTAGCGGAGGTAGCACAGATACGCAGTATTTT
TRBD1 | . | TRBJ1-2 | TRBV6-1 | CASSERGGQGINGYTF | TGTGCCAGCAGTGAAAGGGGGGGACAGGGAATCAATGGCTACACCTTC
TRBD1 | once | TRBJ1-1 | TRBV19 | CASSIPVGQGTEAFF | TGTGCCAGTAGTATTCCGGTGGGACAGGGCACTGAAGCTTTCTTT
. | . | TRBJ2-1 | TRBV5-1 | CASSLEVGNEQFF | TGCGCCAGCAGCCTGGAGGTGGGGAATGAGCAGTTCTTC
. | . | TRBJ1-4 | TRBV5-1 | CASSLERGDEKLFF | TGCGCCAGCAGCTTGGAGAGGGGGGATGAAAAACTGTTTTTT
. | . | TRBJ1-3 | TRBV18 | CASSPSREDTIYF | TGTGCCAGCTCACCAAGCAGGGAGGACACCATATATTTT
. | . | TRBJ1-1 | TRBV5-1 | CASSLAGEREAFF | TGCGCCAGCAGCTTGGCAGGGGAGCGTGAAGCTTTCTTT
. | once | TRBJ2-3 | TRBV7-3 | CASSFRGTDTQYF | TGTGCCAGCAGCTTCCGAGGAACAGATACGCAGTATTTT
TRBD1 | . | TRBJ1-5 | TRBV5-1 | CASSPGQGDQPQHF | TGCGCCAGCAGCCCCGGACAGGGAGATCAGCCCCAGCATTTT
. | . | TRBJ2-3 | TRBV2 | CASSVVGSTDTQYF | TGTGCCAGCAGTGTGGTGGGAAGCACAGATACGCAGTATTTT
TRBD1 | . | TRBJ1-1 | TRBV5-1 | CASSSTGTMNTEAFF | TGCGCCAGCAGTTCGACAGGGACGATGAACACTGAAGCTTTCTTT
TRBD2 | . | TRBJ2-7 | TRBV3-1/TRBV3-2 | CASSQGLAGALRVEQYF | TGTGCCAGCAGCCAGGGACTAGCGGGGGCCCTCCGTGTCGAGCAGTACTTC
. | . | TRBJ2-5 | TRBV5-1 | CASSSQYQETQYF | TGCGCCAGCAGCTCCCAGTACCAAGAGACCCAGTACTTC
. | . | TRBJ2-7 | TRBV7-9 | CASSLGGGSYEQYF | TGTGCCAGCAGCCTTGGTGGCGGTTCCTACGAGCAGTACTTC
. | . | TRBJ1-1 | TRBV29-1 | CSVEGGWSEAFF | TGCAGCGTTGAAGGGGGATGGTCTGAAGCTTTCTTT
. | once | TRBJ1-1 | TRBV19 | CASSITGRGGGEAFF | TGTGCCAGTAGTATAACTGGCAGGGGAGGAGGTGAAGCTTTCTTT
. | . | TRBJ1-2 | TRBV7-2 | CASSSLGRAYGYTF | TGTGCCAGCAGCTCCTTGGGACGGGCCTATGGCTACACCTTC
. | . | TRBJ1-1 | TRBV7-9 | CASRSRGVPEAFF | TGTGCCAGTAGATCGAGGGGTGTCCCTGAAGCTTTCTTT
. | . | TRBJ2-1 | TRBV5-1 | CASSFQGGNEQFF | TGCGCCAGCAGCTTTCAAGGGGGCAATGAGCAGTTCTTC
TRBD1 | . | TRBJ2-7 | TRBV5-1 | CASSPQGDPYEQYF | TGCGCCAGCAGCCCTCAGGGGGACCCCTACGAGCAGTACTTC
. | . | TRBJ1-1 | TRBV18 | CASSPQGQDTEAFF | TGTGCCAGCTCACCTCAGGGGCAGGACACTGAAGCTTTCTTT
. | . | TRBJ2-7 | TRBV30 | CAWLEGGEQYF | TGTGCCTGGTTGGAGGGTGGCGAGCAGTACTTC
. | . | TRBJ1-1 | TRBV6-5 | CASSKQGAGNTEAFF | TGTGCCAGCAGCAAACAGGGCGCCGGGAACACTGAAGCTTTCTTT
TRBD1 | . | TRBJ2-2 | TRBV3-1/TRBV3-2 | CASNIGQGSTGELFF | TGTGCCAGCAACATAGGACAGGGAAGCACCGGGGAGCTGTTTTTT
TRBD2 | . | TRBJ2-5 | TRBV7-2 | CASSLYGGASQETQYF | TGTGCCAGCAGCTTATACGGGGGGGCCTCCCAAGAGACCCAGTACTTC
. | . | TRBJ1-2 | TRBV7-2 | CASSTGTVNYGYTF | TGTGCCAGCAGTACAGGCACAGTCAACTATGGCTACACCTTC
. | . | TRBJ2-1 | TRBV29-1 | CSVADKEQFF | TGCAGCGTGGCAGACAAGGAGCAGTTCTTC
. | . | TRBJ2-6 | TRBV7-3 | CASSLGSGAGSGANVLTF | TGTGCCAGCAGCTTAGGTTCAGGGGCCGGCTCTGGGGCCAACGTCCTGACTTTC
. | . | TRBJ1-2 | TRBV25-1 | CASSIGGAAGYTF | TGTGCCAGCAGCATCGGCGGGGCAGCTGGCTACACCTTC
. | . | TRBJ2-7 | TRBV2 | CASSEADSYEQYF | TGTGCCAGCAGTGAGGCAGACTCCTACGAGCAGTACTTC
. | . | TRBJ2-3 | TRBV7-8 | CASSYDGGLRTDTQYF | TGTGCCAGCAGTTACGACGGCGGCCTCCGCACAGATACGCAGTATTTT
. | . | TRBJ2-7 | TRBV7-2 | CASSPTAGRSYEQYF | TGTGCCAGCAGCCCGACCGCGGGCCGCTCCTACGAGCAGTACTTC
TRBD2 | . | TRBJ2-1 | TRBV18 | CASSPPSQRGFGEQFF | TGTGCCAGCTCACCACCGAGCCAGCGGGGATTCGGGGAGCAGTTCTTC
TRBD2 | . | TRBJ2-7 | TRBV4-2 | CASSPHGLAGGYEQYF | TGTGCCAGCAGCCCCCACGGACTAGCGGGGGGGTACGAGCAGTACTTC
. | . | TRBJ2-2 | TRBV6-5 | CASSYGTALKELFF | TGTGCCAGCAGTTACGGAACAGCATTAAAGGAGCTGTTTTTT
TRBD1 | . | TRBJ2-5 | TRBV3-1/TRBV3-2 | CASSRARGIQETQYF | TGTGCCAGCAGCCGGGCCAGGGGGATCCAAGAGACCCAGTACTTC
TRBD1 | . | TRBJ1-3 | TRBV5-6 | CASSLMTGHISGNTIYF | TGTGCCAGCAGCTTGATGACAGGGCATATCTCTGGAAACACCATATATTTT
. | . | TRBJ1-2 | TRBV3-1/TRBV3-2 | CASSQARGGYGYTF | TGTGCCAGCAGCCAAGCGAGGGGGGGCTATGGCTACACCTTC
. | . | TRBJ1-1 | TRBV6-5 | CATKGNTEAFF | TGTGCCACCAAAGGTAACACTGAAGCTTTCTTT
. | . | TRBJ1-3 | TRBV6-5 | CASSYGGTSSGNTIYF | TGTGCCAGCAGTTACGGGGGCACCAGCTCTGGAAACACCATATATTTT
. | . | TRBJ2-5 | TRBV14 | CASSQERAGAGETQYF | TGTGCCAGCAGCCAAGAACGGGCAGGGGCTGGTGAGACCCAGTACTTC
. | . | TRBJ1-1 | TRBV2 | CASSVEKGFGAFF | TGTGCCAGCAGTGTAGAGAAGGGGTTCGGAGCTTTCTTT
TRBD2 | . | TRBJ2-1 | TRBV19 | CASRRTSGVDEQFF | TGTGCCAGTAGAAGGACTAGCGGGGTCGATGAGCAGTTCTTC
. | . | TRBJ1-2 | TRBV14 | CASSQDWTYGYTF | TGTGCCAGCAGCCAAGATTGGACCTATGGCTACACCTTC
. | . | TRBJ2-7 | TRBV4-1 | CASSHTTSSDIDSYEQYF | TGCGCCAGCAGCCACACCACCTCCTCGGACATAGACTCCTACGAGCAGTACTTC